This entry lists 17 T cell receptor beta chains sequenced from one sample in a study of neurological immune-mediated disorders. TCRdb reprocessed the 5' RACE reads via MiXCR and lists one record per CDR3 protein. The sample shows 50,000 to 55,000 distinct CDR3 sequences, around 4% of them seen only once. The sequenced material came from PBMCs. The receptors were gathered from a man aged 60 to 75 with multiple sclerosis.

This clonotype occurred many times. This chain joins TRBV5-1 and TRBJ1-2, with 8 bases lining up with TRBD1. Trimming at V came to 4 bases and at J to 4 bases, leaving 9 bases not matched to a gene. The CDR3 is made up of 15 amino acids. Germline loops: CDR1 SGHRS, CDR2 YFSETQ. CDR3: CASSPGQAAVYGYTF. The CDR3 nucleotides are TGCGCCAGCAGCCCGGGACAGGCGGCGGTCTATGGCTACACCTTC.

This clonotype was seen at least ten times. CDR3 residues: CASNFDRGTQYF. In DNA form, the CDR3 reads TGTGCCAGCAACTTTGACAGGGGGACGCAGTATTTT. The J gene is TRBJ2-3, the V gene TRBV6-6; 9 nucleotides align to TRBD1. V gave up 7 bases and J gave up 9 bases; unmatched junction bases: 5. The CDR3 is made up of 12 amino acids. Germline V CDR1 and CDR2: MNHNY, SVGAGI (reference sequence).

To note about this clonotype: This may be a read error: a much more frequent sequence differs by one nucleotide. The V call is TRBV5-1, the J call TRBJ2-2; TRBD1 agrees at 7 bases. Germline CDR1 SGHRS, CDR2 YFSETQ. V lost 7 bases to trimming and J lost 4 bases; unmatched junction nucleotides: 10. The CDR3 is 15 amino acids. The CDR3: CASRHRDSSTGELFF. In nucleotides, the CDR3 is TGCGCCAGCCGACACCGGGACAGCTCCACCGGGGAGCTGTTTTTT.

This clonotype was found once. The chain is built from TRBV20-1 and TRBJ1-2, with no clear D. Germline V gene data show CDR1 as DFQATT and CDR2 as SNEGSKA (reference sequence). V was trimmed by 0 bases and J by 4 bases, leaving 6 bases between them. The length of the CDR3 is 12 residues. CDR3: CSARDPGYGYTF. CDR3 bases: TGCAGTGCTAGAGATCCGGGCTATGGCTACACCTTC.

This clonotype has a count of ten or more. CDR3 region: CASSSRQGSRAFF. DNA for the CDR3: TGTGCCAGCTCCAGCAGGCAGGGTAGTAGAGCTTTCTTT. The rearrangement links TRBV12-3 or TRBV12-4 to TRBJ1-1, with D possibly matching TRBD1 (5 bases). The CDR3 extends over 13 amino acids. Trimming took off 8 bases at V and 10 bases at J, with 20 bases between the two ends.

The CDR3: CATSRARAVEKLFF. The CDR3 DNA reads as TGTGCCACCAGCAGAGCCAGGGCAGTGGAAAAACTGTTTTTT. The chain combines TRBV15 with TRBJ1-4, with a possible D match to TRBD1 (5 bases). V was pared by 1 base and J by 8 bases, with 11 bases between. The CDR3 contains 14 residues. Per germline, CDR1 LNHNV and CDR2 YYDKDF (reference sequence).

This clonotype appeared many times. The rearrangement uses TRBV29-1 and TRBJ2-3; D uncertain. Trimming took off 3 bases at V and 0 bases at J, with 7 bases between the two ends. The CDR3 spans 13 residues. CDR1 and CDR2 from the germline V gene are SQVTM and ANQGSEA. CDR3 nucleotide sequence: TGCAGCGTTGAGCCAGGTAGCACAGATACGCAGTATTTT. It yields the protein CSVEPGSTDTQYF.

This clonotype was detected many times. The chain combines TRBV20-1 with TRBJ1-2; 7 bases match TRBD1. The length of the CDR3 is 15 residues. The V segment lost 4 bases and the J segment 2 bases; nucleotides outside the gene matches: 10. In germline, CDR1 is DFQATT, CDR2 SNEGSKA (reference sequence). CDR3 nucleotides: TGCAGTGCTAACGCGGGGACAGCATCCAACTATGGCTACACCTTC. Translating gives CSANAGTASNYGYTF.

The chain carries TRBV29-1 and TRBJ2-3; D remains unclear. The germline V gene has CDR1 SQVTM and CDR2 ANQGSEA. The CDR3 is 11 amino acids. Trimming removed 4 bases from V and 15 bases from J, with 17 bases in between. The CDR3 DNA reads TGCAGCGTTGCCCACGGTCACGAGCCCTATTTT. It translates to CSVAHGHEPYF.

This clonotype has ten or more counts. J is TRBJ2-1 and V is TRBV3-1; TRBD2 agrees at 12 bases. Germline assignment: CDR1 LGHDT and CDR2 YNNKEL (reference sequence). The V gene end was trimmed by 1 base and the J gene end by 10 bases; junction bases not matched to a gene: 5. The CDR3 consists of 15 residues. The CDR3 spells CASSQVTSGGREQFF. The CDR3 DNA reads TGTGCCAGCAGCCAAGTAACTAGCGGGGGGAGAGAGCAGTTCTTC.

V usage is TRBV18 and J usage is TRBJ2-1; TRBD1 is a possible D gene (6 bases). Germline loops: CDR1 KGHSH, CDR2 LQKENI. V gave up 5 bases and J gave up 7 bases, with 18 bases separating them. This CDR3 has 15 residues. CDR3 sequence reads: CASSTSGTIGNEQFF. In DNA form, the CDR3 reads TGTGCCAGCTCAACCTCCGGGACAATTGGGAATGAGCAGTTCTTC. The whole variable domain, remainder taken from reference TRBV18 and TRBJ2-1, is NAGVMQNPRHLVRRRGQEARLRCSPMKGHSHVYWYRQLPEEGLKFMVYLQKENIIDESGMPKERFSAEFPKEGPSILRIQQVVRGDSAAYFCASSTSGTIGNEQFFGPGTRLTVL.

The table lists this clonotype with many counts. The J gene is TRBJ1-3, the V gene TRBV25-1; D is possibly TRBD1 (6 bases). Trimming pared 4 bases from V and 3 bases from J, leaving 16 bases between. The CDR3 extends over 16 amino acids. The V gene's germline CDR1 is MGHDK and CDR2 SYGVNS. CDR3 protein: CASSALGGQGGNTIYF. CDR3 sequence (DNA): TGTGCCAGCAGTGCCCTAGGGGGGCAGGGTGGAAACACCATATATTTT.

This sequence joins TRBV20-1 and TRBJ2-1; TRBD1 might be the D (5 bases). V shed 5 bases and J shed 4 bases, with 12 bases lying between them. The CDR3 sequence is 13 residues long. The germline CDR1 and CDR2 sequences are DFQATT and SNEGSKA (reference sequence). The CDR3 reads CSASRTNYNEQFF. In DNA, the CDR3 is TGCAGTGCTTCCAGGACAAATTACAATGAGCAGTTCTTC.

This clonotype was counted between two and nine times. The rearrangement joins TRBV20-1 to TRBJ1-4; D might be TRBD1 (5 bases). Germline assignment: CDR1 DFQATT and CDR2 SNEGSKA (reference sequence). The CDR3 is 16 residues long. V was cut by 7 bases and J by 5 bases, with 23 bases left in between. The CDR3 DNA follows: TGCAGTGTAGAGTCAGCCCACGGGACGGGAAATGAAAAACTGTTTTTT. Protein: CSVESAHGTGNEKLFF.

In this sample, this clonotype turned up many times. CDR3 nucleotides: TGCAGTGCAGTACAGGGGAACACCATATATTTT. This gives the protein CSAVQGNTIYF. V and J are TRBV20-1 and TRBJ1-3; 7 nucleotides match TRBD1. This CDR3 region has 11 residues. Germline values: CDR1 DFQATT, CDR2 SNEGSKA (reference sequence). J was trimmed by 7 bases and V by 6 bases; bases with no gene match: 3.

This clonotype was detected a few times. Lacking the conserved final phenylalanine or tryptophan, this CDR3 likely reflects a read error. This sequence joins TRBV18 and TRBJ2-5; weak D call: TRBD2 (5 bases). The V end lost 3 bases, the J end lost 0 bases, and 11 bases lay between the germline ends. Germline loops: CDR1 KGHSH, CDR2 LQKENI. The CDR3 is made up of 15 amino acids. The chain's CDR3 is CASSPGGGNQETQYI. DNA of the CDR3: TGTGCCAGCTCACCTGGTGGAGGTAACCAAGAGACCCAGTACATC.

The rearrangement uses TRBV20-1 and TRBJ1-5; no firm D call. CDR3 length: 16 amino acids. V lost 0 bases and J 1 base, leaving 13 bases between the germline ends. Germline-derived CDR1 and CDR2 are DFQATT and SNEGSKA (reference sequence). CDR3 sequence (DNA): TGCAGTGCTAGAGATTTTAGGTTGGGAAGCAATCAGCCCCAGCATTTT. Protein product: CSARDFRLGSNQPQHF.